Presented here are 25 T cell receptor beta chains from one specimen sequenced in a study of shared clonotypes between healthy human individuals. Sequencing was performed with immunoSEQ multiplex PCR; in TCRdb, only in-frame clones are kept and a portion is missing. The sample has about 990,000 clones; about four fifths are singletons. Sequencing was carried out using memory CD4+ T cells from PBMCs. The subset here: CD45RA-negative fraction. Receptors were obtained from a man younger than 35 in good health. Some clones in this sample may be carry-over from other donors' samples.

This clone was counted a few times. This rearrangement joins TRBV28 to TRBJ1-2, with unresolved D. This CDR3 has 13 amino acids. Germline V CDR1 and CDR2: MDHEN, SYDVKM. Trimming cost V 6 bases and J 0 bases, with 8 bases left between them. CDR3: CASRDGANYGYTF. The CDR3 DNA follows: TGTGCCAGCAGAGACGGTGCTAACTATGGCTACACCTTC.

V usage is TRBV7-3 and J usage is TRBJ2-2; D gene uncertain. This CDR3 has 15 residues. The germline V and J ends were trimmed by 4 bases and 6 bases, with 15 bases remaining between them. Looked up from germline, CDR1 is SGHTA and CDR2 is FQGTGA. CDR3 protein: CASSSDGPQAGELFF. The DNA for the CDR3 is TGTGCCAGCAGCTCAGACGGTCCCCAGGCCGGGGAGCTGTTTTTT.

The J gene is TRBJ1-5, the V gene TRBV10-3, with D possibly matching TRBD1 (6 bases). Germline CDR1 is ENHRY and CDR2 is SYGVKD. The length of the CDR3 is 15 residues. Between the trimmed V and J ends, which lost 6 bases and 1 base, there was a span of 13 bases. Here the CDR3 reads CAISSQGGSNQPQHF. CDR3 coding DNA: TGTGCCATCAGCTCACAGGGTGGGAGCAATCAGCCCCAGCATTTT.

The V and J genes are TRBV11-2 and TRBJ1-2; D unresolved. Trimming stripped 0 bases from V and 2 bases from J, with 4 bases between. Per the germline V gene, CDR1 is SGHAT and CDR2 is FQNNGV. CDR3 size: 13 residues. The CDR3 reads CASSLDTNYGYTF. The CDR3 DNA follows: TGTGCCAGCAGCTTAGACACCAACTATGGCTACACCTTC.

This clone was found a few times. The J gene is TRBJ1-3, the V gene TRBV2; no firm D call. This CDR3 has 13 amino acids. V was pared by 4 bases and J by 7 bases, with 11 bases between. Germline values: CDR1 SNHLY, CDR2 FYNNEI. The CDR3 protein is CASSVETWNTIYF. CDR3 in DNA: TGTGCCAGCAGTGTAGAGACCTGGAACACCATATATTTT.

This rearrangement joins TRBV28 to TRBJ2-4; D is possibly TRBD2 (5 bases). Germline V gene data show CDR1 as MDHEN and CDR2 as SYDVKM. This CDR3 region has 15 residues. V was cut by 6 bases and J by 0 bases, with 12 bases left in between. CDR3 nucleotides: TGTGCCAGCAGCCCCATAGAGGGAGCCAAAAACATTCAGTACTTC. It specifies CASSPIEGAKNIQYF.

J is TRBJ1-5 and V is TRBV6-1; unclear D gene. The CDR3 is 15 residues long. The V and J ends lost 4 bases and 7 bases respectively, with 17 bases between them. The germline CDR1 and CDR2 sequences are MNHNS and SASEGT. CDR3 region: CASSGGIAGGQPQHF. Written as DNA, the CDR3 is TGTGCCAGCAGTGGAGGGATTGCCGGTGGGCAGCCCCAGCATTTT.

V and J are TRBV2 and TRBJ2-5; D call uncertain. The CDR3 runs 11 residues. Deletions cut 8 bases from V and 5 bases from J, with 9 bases between. Germline loops: CDR1 SNHLY, CDR2 FYNNEI. The CDR3 loop reads CASCTRETQYF. The CDR3 nucleotides read TGTGCCAGCTGTACCCGTGAGACCCAGTACTTC.

V gene TRBV5-1 combines with J gene TRBJ2-1; TRBD2 aligns across 10 bases. Germline CDR1 SGHRS, CDR2 YFSETQ. The CDR3 sequence is 15 residues long. Trimming cost V 2 bases and J 8 bases; bases outside gene matches: 7. This CDR3 is CASSFRTSGGDEQFF. In DNA form, the CDR3 reads TGCGCCAGCAGCTTCCGGACTAGCGGAGGCGATGAGCAGTTCTTC. Looking up the rest from reference TRBV5-1 and TRBJ2-1 gives the full variable domain: KAGVTQTPRYLIKTRGQQVTLSCSPISGHRSVSWYQQTPGQGLQFLFEYFSETQRNKGNFPGRFSGRQFSNSRSEMNVSTLELGDSALYLCASSFRTSGGDEQFFGPGTRLTVL.

This clone was picked up a small number of times. The genes are TRBV5-6 and TRBJ2-2; a possible D gene is TRBD1 (6 bases). CDR1 is SGHDT and CDR2 is YYEEEE in the germline V gene. This CDR3 comprises 16 residues. V lost 3 bases and J lost 1, with 13 bases in between. The chain's CDR3 is CASSSNSTGNTGELFF. The CDR3, as DNA: TGTGCCAGCAGCTCTAACTCGACAGGGAACACCGGGGAGCTGTTTTTT.

CDR3 DNA sequence: TGTGCCAGCAGTTCAACCAATCAGCCCCAGCATTTT. Translating gives CASSSTNQPQHF. The V call is TRBV28, the J call TRBJ1-5; no clear D. Germline V gene sequence: CDR1 MDHEN, CDR2 SYDVKM. Trimming took 4 bases from V and 3 from J, leaving 4 bases between them. The CDR3 length is 12 residues.

V gene TRBV4-1 combines with J gene TRBJ1-5; unclear D gene. Trimming cost V 1 base and J 0 bases, with 10 bases left between them. CDR3 length: 16 amino acids. The germline V gene has CDR1 MGHRA and CDR2 YSYEKL. CDR3 amino acids: CASSQVQLGSNQPQHF. Written as DNA, the CDR3 is TGCGCCAGCAGCCAAGTTCAATTGGGTAGCAATCAGCCCCAGCATTTT.

The chain uses TRBV9 and TRBJ2-3; D is undetermined. The CDR3 has 13 amino acids. V lost 3 bases and J lost 5, with 10 bases in between. Germline CDR1 SGDLS, CDR2 YYNGEE. CDR3 sequence (DNA): TGTGCCAGCAGCGGCCGAGACCTAGATACGCAGTATTTT. The encoded protein is CASSGRDLDTQYF.

The V gene is TRBV23-1, the J gene TRBJ2-7; D call uncertain. TRBV23-1 counts as an open reading frame of uncertain function. This CDR3 spans 11 amino acids. Between the trimmed V and J ends, which lost 2 bases and 6 bases, there was a span of 5 bases. In DNA form, the CDR3 reads TGCGCCAGCAGTCAACCCCCCGAGCAGTACTTC. Protein: CASSQPPEQYF.

Here the CDR3 reads CASSPGTPTGELFF. The CDR3 DNA reads TGTGCCAGCAGCCCCGGGACACCCACCGGGGAGCTGTTTTTT. V and J are TRBV2 and TRBJ2-2; tentative D call: TRBD1 (6 bases). Trimming took off 6 bases at V and 4 bases at J, with 12 bases between the two ends. Germline V gene data show CDR1 as SNHLY and CDR2 as FYNNEI. This CDR3 contains 14 residues.

CDR3 protein: CAISGTADEQYF. Here the CDR3 DNA reads TGTGCCATCAGTGGGACAGCCGACGAGCAGTACTTC. This rearrangement joins TRBV10-3 to TRBJ2-7, with D perhaps matching TRBD1 (6 bases). From germline, CDR1 is ENHRY and CDR2 SYGVKD. The CDR3 spans 12 residues. Trimming stripped 4 bases from V and 5 bases from J, with 9 bases between.

The J gene is TRBJ1-1, the V gene TRBV7-9; D call uncertain. V was pared by 2 bases and J by 3 bases, with 4 bases between. Germline CDR1 reads SEHNR; CDR2 reads FQNEAQ (reference sequence). The CDR3 is made up of 12 amino acids. CDR3 protein: CASSLRDTEAFF. The CDR3 DNA reads TGTGCCAGCAGCTTAAGGGACACTGAAGCTTTCTTT.

This rearrangement joins TRBV11-3 to TRBJ1-1, with a weak D call TRBD1 (6 bases). The V gene lost 5 bases and the J gene lost 7 bases, with 11 bases spanning the gap. The CDR3 totals 12 residues. Germline CDR1 and CDR2: SGHNT and YENEEA. CDR3 nucleotide sequence: TGTGCCAGCAGCCCGGGACAAGGTGAAGCTTTCTTT. This translates into CASSPGQGEAFF.

This CDR3 is CASSYSLGVEQYF. DNA for the CDR3: TGTGCCAGCAGTTACTCGCTAGGGGTCGAGCAGTACTTC. The chain carries TRBV6-5 and TRBJ2-7; a weak D match, TRBD1 (5 bases). V lost 0 bases and J lost 6, with 9 bases in between. The length of the CDR3 is 13 residues. Germline V CDR1 and CDR2: MNHEY, SVGAGI.

The chain links TRBV5-1 to TRBJ1-5; 7 bases align to TRBD1. V dropped 0 bases and J dropped 7; count of bases not matched to a gene: 4. Germline CDR1 reads SGHRS; CDR2 reads YFSETQ. This CDR3 contains 14 residues. CDR3 amino acids: CASSLGQGGQPQHF. DNA of the CDR3: TGCGCCAGCAGCTTGGGGCAGGGGGGCCAGCCCCAGCATTTT.

The chain combines TRBV5-1 with TRBJ1-3; D perhaps matches TRBD1 (6 bases). Germline V gene lookup returns CDR1 SGHRS and CDR2 YFSETQ. The CDR3 consists of 14 residues. Trimming shortened V by 4 bases and J by 0 bases, and 8 bases separated the two germline ends. The CDR3 protein is CASSRTASGNTIYF. Written as DNA, the CDR3 is TGCGCCAGCAGCCGGACAGCCTCTGGAAACACCATATATTTT. The whole variable domain, remainder taken from reference TRBV5-1 and TRBJ1-3, is KAGVTQTPRYLIKTRGQQVTLSCSPISGHRSVSWYQQTPGQGLQFLFEYFSETQRNKGNFPGRFSGRQFSNSRSEMNVSTLELGDSALYLCASSRTASGNTIYFGEGSWLTVV.

Of note for this clone: A much larger clone differs from this one at a single base, so this may be a read error. CDR3 protein: CAWSRQTTNTEAFF. The CDR3 DNA follows: TGTGCCTGGAGCAGACAGACGACGAACACTGAAGCTTTCTTT. V gene TRBV30 combines with J gene TRBJ1-1; tentative D call: TRBD1 (5 bases). The CDR3 contains 14 residues. V was pared by 3 bases and J by 1 base, with 12 bases between. Looked up from germline, CDR1 is GTSNPN and CDR2 is SVGIG (reference sequence).

The J gene is TRBJ1-5, the V gene TRBV4-3; D unresolved. In germline, CDR1 is LGHNA, CDR2 YSLEER. V lost 0 bases and J 4 bases, leaving 7 bases between the germline ends. The CDR3 sequence is 14 residues long. The CDR3 spells CASSQDGGNQPQHF. DNA for the CDR3: TGCGCCAGCAGCCAAGATGGAGGTAATCAGCCCCAGCATTTT.

The gene calls are TRBV5-1 and TRBJ1-1; D gene uncertain. Trimming stripped 0 bases from V and 5 bases from J, with 11 bases between. This CDR3 contains 14 residues. Germline-derived CDR1 and CDR2 are SGHRS and YFSETQ. The CDR3 loop reads CASSLASGPTEAFF. The CDR3 DNA reads as TGCGCCAGCAGCTTGGCCTCTGGGCCGACTGAAGCTTTCTTT.

This clone was counted a single time. V gene TRBV9 combines with J gene TRBJ2-2; D is uncertain. The germline gives CDR1 SGDLS, CDR2 YYNGEE. The CDR3 runs 15 residues. V was trimmed by 0 bases and J by 4 bases, leaving 10 bases between them. The CDR3 coding sequence is TGTGCCAGCAGCGTAGACCCAGGATCCACCGGGGAGCTGTTTTTT. It is translated as CASSVDPGSTGELFF.